The source of this T cell receptor (beta chain) is a study of blood T cell repertoires in COVID-19. Cohorts were based on clinical histories the participants reported. Among Cohort 3 donors, those recovered had two negative PCRs, clearance, or symptom resolution. V was clipped by 1 base and J by 3 bases, with 6 bases between them. The CDR3 is 13 amino acids. Germline-derived CDR1 and CDR2 are MNHEY and SMNVEV (reference sequence). Study processing details: Nucleated cell counts were estimated from reference gene primer amplification. Sequenced by immunoSEQ multiplex PCR; TCRdb stores in-frame clones only, minus some. V and J calls and clone size follow that table, whereas D and trimming were derived from the DNA. The sample contains 150,000 to 200,000 clones, about 84% of which appear only once.

This chain joins TRBV27 and TRBJ1-1; D gene unclear. The receptor was isolated from a woman in her twenties or thirties who had recovered from COVID-19. Sequencing input: PBMCs or T cells enriched from blood (not recorded which). The CDR3 region has the DNA TGTGCCAGCAGTTTATTGAGGGACACTGAAGCTTTCTTT. Its translation: CASSLLRDTEAFF.